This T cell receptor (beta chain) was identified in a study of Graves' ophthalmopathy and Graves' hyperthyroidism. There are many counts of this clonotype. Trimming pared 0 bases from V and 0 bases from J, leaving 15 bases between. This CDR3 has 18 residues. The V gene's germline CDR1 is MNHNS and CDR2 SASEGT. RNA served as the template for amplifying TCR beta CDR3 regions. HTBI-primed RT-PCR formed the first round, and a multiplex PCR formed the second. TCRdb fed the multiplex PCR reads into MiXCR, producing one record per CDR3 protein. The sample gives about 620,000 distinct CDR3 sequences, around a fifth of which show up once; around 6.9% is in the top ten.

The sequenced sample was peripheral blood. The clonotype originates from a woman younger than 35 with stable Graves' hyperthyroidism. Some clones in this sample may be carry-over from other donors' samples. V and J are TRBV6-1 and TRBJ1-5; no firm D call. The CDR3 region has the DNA TGTGCCAGCAGTGAAGCGCTTCTTAAGGAGCGTAGCAATCAGCCCCAGCATTTT. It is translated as CASSEALLKERSNQPQHF.